The T cell receptor (beta chain) under discussion was sequenced for a study of lymphopenia after photon versus proton radiotherapy. Findings of the study overall: Under photons, naive T cells and diversity fell while effector/memory populations rose. In patients who died, overall survival fell as post-nadir TCR diversity dropped more. Post-nadir diversity loss with photons came from oligoclonal expansion, particularly CD8+ Temra cells. Survival link was tested only in deceased patients; proton benefit remains a possibility.

Profiled with immunoSEQ multiplex PCR; TCRdb holds only in-frame clones, not every one. In the table there are 55,000 to 85,000 clones, around 90% of which are singletons. A few counts support this clone. The antigen is not known. This CDR3 contains 13 residues. Trimming removed 3 bases at V and 4 bases at J, with 9 bases between. Germline CDR1 reads MNHEY; CDR2 reads SMNVEV (reference sequence). The material sequenced was peripheral blood, taken from a patient treated with photon-based radiotherapy. The TCR sequence derives from a middle-aged woman with cholangiocarcinoma. J is TRBJ1-2 and V is TRBV27; maybe TRBD1 (5 bases). DNA for the CDR3: TGTGCCAGCAGTTTTCGGGACGGCTATGGCTACACCTTC. Protein product: CASSFRDGYGYTF.